This T cell receptor beta chain was documented in a study of blood T cell repertoires in COVID-19. Overall study context: Some COVID-19 samples were acute and others convalescent; all came from the United States, Italy and Spain.

Across about two dozen US areas, participants ranged in age from roughly 18 to 95 years. Participants were placed into cohorts based on the clinical history they reported. Recovered status applied to Cohort 3 donors who had two consecutive negative PCRs. It also applied to those with clearance or with symptom resolution. The CDR3 extends over 14 amino acids. Trimming at V came to 0 bases and at J to 5 bases, leaving 4 bases not matched to a gene. Germline lookup yields CDR1 SGDLS and CDR2 YYNGEE. Only in-frame clones appear in the TCRdb table, and some are missing; sequencing was by immunoSEQ multiplex PCR. The sample contains a few hundred thousand clones, nearly 90% of which appear only once.

Sequencing was done on a sample of PBMCs or T cells enriched from blood (not recorded which). The TCR originated in a woman aged 25 to 39 who had recovered from COVID-19. The chain carries TRBV9 and TRBJ1-2; 7 bases are shared with TRBD1. CDR3 in DNA: TGTGCCAGCAGCGTAGGGGACAGCCTTTATGGCTACACCTTC. Its translation is CASSVGDSLYGYTF.